Listed below are T cell receptor beta chains from one sample, sequenced in a study of beta chain features in type 1 diabetes. Here immunoSEQ multiplex PCR was the method, and the copy in TCRdb shows in-frame clones only, minus some. The sample includes some 240,000 clones, roughly 17% of them seen just once. The specimen was naive CD4+ T cells from blood. The receptors derive from a man under 40 with type 1 diabetes. CDR3s include the opening cysteine and the closing phenylalanine or tryptophan. A D gene is named only where the DNA matches it firmly. Clone sizes are given selectively: once, few, many, or a class where the clone is expanded.

clone_size	v_call	d_call	j_call	cdr3_aa
NA	TRBV18	NA	TRBJ2-5	CASSPRSARETQYF
few	TRBV27	TRBD1	TRBJ2-5	CASRRQGRETQYF
NA	TRBV28	NA	TRBJ2-3	CASTATDTQYF
NA	TRBV9	NA	TRBJ1-1	CASSVEGMNTEAFF
NA	TRBV18	TRBD1	TRBJ2-1	CASRQGGNNEQFF
few	TRBV5-1	TRBD1	TRBJ2-3	CASSSGQGTWNTQYF
NA	TRBV29-1	TRBD1	TRBJ1-1	CSVGQGATEAFF
NA	TRBV9	NA	TRBJ2-1	CASSVEAGSYNEQFF
few	TRBV18	NA	TRBJ2-7	CASSPAGPPYEQYF
NA	TRBV7-9	TRBD1	TRBJ2-1	CASSNYGNRGAYNEQFF
once	TRBV5-1	NA	TRBJ1-1	CASSFTMNTEAFF
NA	TRBV4-1	TRBD1	TRBJ2-1	CASSQPTGTGAARGQFF
few	TRBV30	TRBD1	TRBJ1-5	CAWSVGGGSQPQHF
NA	TRBV7-8	TRBD2	TRBJ2-2	CASSSPGLADTGELFF